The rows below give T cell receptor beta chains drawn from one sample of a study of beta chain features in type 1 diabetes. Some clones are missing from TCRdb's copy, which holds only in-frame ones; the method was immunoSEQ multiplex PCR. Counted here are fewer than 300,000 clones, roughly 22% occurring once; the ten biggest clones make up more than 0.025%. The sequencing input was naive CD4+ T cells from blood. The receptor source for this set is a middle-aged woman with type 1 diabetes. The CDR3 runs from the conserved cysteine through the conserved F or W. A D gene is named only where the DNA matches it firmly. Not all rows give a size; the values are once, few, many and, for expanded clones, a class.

CDR3: CASSLADRGSYNEQFF
DNA: TGCGCCAGCAGCTTGGCTGACAGGGGGTCCTACAATGAGCAGTTCTTC
V: TRBV5-1
size: -
D: TRBD1
J: TRBJ2-1

CDR3: CASSQDNVQAKGEQYF
DNA: TGTGCCAGCAGCCAAGATAATGTACAGGCTAAAGGCGAGCAGTACTTC
V: TRBV4-2
size: few
D: -
J: TRBJ2-7

CDR3: CSVEVSRGDGYTF
DNA: TGCAGCGTTGAAGTTTCCAGGGGGGACGGCTACACCTTC
V: TRBV29-1
size: -
D: TRBD1
J: TRBJ1-2

CDR3: CASSLSGPNEQFF
DNA: TGTGCCAGCAGTTTATCGGGGCCTAATGAGCAGTTCTTC
V: TRBV27
size: -
D: -
J: TRBJ2-1

CDR3: CASSPGQGQETQYF
DNA: TGTGCCAGCAGCCCTGGACAGGGCCAAGAGACCCAGTACTTC
V: TRBV6-5
size: -
D: TRBD1
J: TRBJ2-5

CDR3: CASYRLGGLSNEQFF
DNA: TGTGCCAGCTACCGCCTGGGGGGACTCTCCAATGAGCAGTTCTTC
V: TRBV6-5
size: -
D: -
J: TRBJ2-1

CDR3: CASSVTGLNTEAFF
DNA: TGTGCCAGCAGTGTGACAGGGCTGAACACTGAAGCTTTCTTT
V: TRBV2
size: few
D: TRBD1
J: TRBJ1-1

CDR3: CASSQGPGQEYEQYF
DNA: TGCGCCAGCAGCCAGGGCCCGGGACAGGAGTACGAGCAGTACTTC
V: TRBV4-1
size: few
D: TRBD1
J: TRBJ2-7

CDR3: CASSLAQGGHEKLFF
DNA: TGTGCCAGCAGCTTGGCACAGGGGGGACATGAAAAACTGTTTTTT
V: TRBV7-9
size: -
D: TRBD1
J: TRBJ1-4

CDR3: CASSPMFSRGDTQYF
DNA: TGTGCCAGCAGCCCCATGTTTTCAAGGGGAGATACGCAGTATTTT
V: TRBV7-6
size: few
D: -
J: TRBJ2-3

CDR3: CASSQQTGSEKLFF
DNA: TGTGCCAGCAGCCAACAGACAGGTTCTGAAAAACTGTTTTTT
V: TRBV14
size: -
D: -
J: TRBJ1-4

CDR3: CSVEQGEQYF
DNA: TGCAGCGTTGAACAGGGCGAGCAGTACTTC
V: TRBV29-1
size: few
D: -
J: TRBJ2-7

CDR3: CASGQGARQPQHF
DNA: TGTGCCAGCGGACAGGGGGCTAGACAGCCCCAGCATTTT
V: TRBV28
size: -
D: TRBD1
J: TRBJ1-5

CDR3: CASSPTGDLNQPQHF
DNA: TGTGCCAGCTCACCCACAGGGGACCTCAATCAGCCCCAGCATTTT
V: TRBV18
size: -
D: TRBD1
J: TRBJ1-5

CDR3: CASSSGGSGANVLTF
DNA: TGTGCCAGCAGTTCCGGGGGCTCTGGGGCCAACGTCCTGACTTTC
V: TRBV28
size: few
D: -
J: TRBJ2-6

CDR3: CSVEDDRGAPSGANVLTF
DNA: TGCAGCGTTGAAGATGACAGGGGTGCTCCCTCTGGGGCCAACGTCCTGACTTTC
V: TRBV29-1
size: few
D: TRBD1
J: TRBJ2-6

CDR3: CASRTAQETQYF
DNA: TGTGCCAGCCGGACAGCCCAAGAGACCCAGTACTTC
V: TRBV6-5
size: few
D: -
J: TRBJ2-5

CDR3: CASSLGAGETQYF
DNA: TGTGCCAGCAGCTTGGGGGCAGGAGAGACCCAGTACTTC
V: TRBV7-2
size: -
D: -
J: TRBJ2-5

CDR3: CASSKRQGPYEQFF
DNA: TGTGCCAGCAGCAAGCGACAGGGGCCCTATGAGCAGTTCTTC
V: TRBV7-2
size: few
D: TRBD1
J: TRBJ2-1

CDR3: CASSQDRMAGGPAGELFF
DNA: TGTGCCAGCAGCCAAGATCGAATGGCGGGGGGGCCGGCCGGGGAGCTGTTTTTT
V: TRBV4-2
size: few
D: TRBD2
J: TRBJ2-2

CDR3: CASSQGPPSGSYEQFF
DNA: TGCGCCAGCAGCCAAGGTCCACCTAGCGGGAGCTATGAGCAGTTCTTC
V: TRBV4-3
size: few
D: TRBD2
J: TRBJ2-1

CDR3: CASSNRVGLQETQYF
DNA: TGTGCCAGCAGTAATCGGGTAGGCCTCCAGGAGACCCAGTACTTC
V: TRBV6-5
size: -
D: -
J: TRBJ2-5

CDR3: CASSPPGTGGAQYF
DNA: TGTGCCAGCAGCCCCCCGGGGACAGGGGGGGCCCAGTACTTC
V: TRBV7-8
size: few
D: TRBD1
J: TRBJ2-5

CDR3: CASARSGNYGYTF
DNA: TGTGCCAGCGCAAGGTCGGGTAACTATGGCTACACCTTC
V: TRBV25-1
size: few
D: -
J: TRBJ1-2

CDR3: CASSLDRGDTEAFF
DNA: TGTGCCAGCAGCTTAGACAGGGGTGACACTGAAGCTTTCTTT
V: TRBV7-2
size: few
D: TRBD1
J: TRBJ1-1

CDR3: CASSPLTGIGEAFF
DNA: TGTGCCAGCTCACCGCTGACAGGGATTGGTGAAGCTTTCTTT
V: TRBV18
size: -
D: TRBD1
J: TRBJ1-1

CDR3: CASSLGTGSLGYTF
DNA: TGTGCCAGCAGCCTCGGGACAGGGAGCCTTGGCTACACCTTC
V: TRBV14
size: few
D: TRBD1
J: TRBJ1-2

CDR3: CASSKLAGPYEQYF
DNA: TGTGCCAGCAGTAAACTAGCGGGGCCCTACGAGCAGTACTTC
V: TRBV7-3
size: -
D: TRBD2
J: TRBJ2-7

CDR3: CASSLLGLAGVDEQFF
DNA: TGCGCCAGCAGCTTGTTGGGACTAGCGGGAGTAGATGAGCAGTTCTTC
V: TRBV5-1
size: -
D: TRBD2
J: TRBJ2-1

CDR3: CASSLAAGGPNEQFF
DNA: TGTGCCAGCAGCTTGGCGGCGGGGGGGCCCAATGAGCAGTTCTTC
V: TRBV7-2
size: -
D: TRBD2
J: TRBJ2-1

CDR3: CASSHRDMSNTEAFF
DNA: TGTGCCAGCAGTCACAGGGATATGTCGAACACTGAAGCTTTCTTT
V: TRBV5-4
size: few
D: -
J: TRBJ1-1

CDR3: CASSKGQGANEQFF
DNA: TGTGCCAGCAGCAAGGGACAGGGGGCCAATGAGCAGTTCTTC
V: TRBV7-2
size: once
D: TRBD1
J: TRBJ2-1

CDR3: CAWSATGAGANVLTF
DNA: TGTGCCTGGAGTGCGACCGGAGCCGGGGCCAACGTCCTGACTTTC
V: TRBV30
size: -
D: -
J: TRBJ2-6

CDR3: CSVDAGGNEQYF
DNA: TGCAGCGTTGATGCGGGGGGCAACGAGCAGTACTTC
V: TRBV29-1
size: few
D: TRBD2
J: TRBJ2-7

CDR3: CASSLNTGRNNEQFF
DNA: TGTGCCAGCAGCTTAAACACAGGGAGAAACAATGAGCAGTTCTTC
V: TRBV7-3
size: few
D: -
J: TRBJ2-1

CDR3: CASSPSRGSHEQYF
DNA: TGTGCCAGCAGCCCTTCCAGGGGGTCCCACGAGCAGTACTTC
V: TRBV5-4
size: -
D: TRBD1
J: TRBJ2-7

CDR3: CASSLAPLSGGYTF
DNA: TGTGCCAGCAGCTTGGCCCCTTTGAGCGGTGGCTACACCTTC
V: TRBV7-6
size: -
D: -
J: TRBJ1-2

CDR3: CASTPAGVNQPQHF
DNA: TGTGCCAGCACTCCCGCCGGGGTCAATCAGCCCCAGCATTTT
V: TRBV28
size: few
D: -
J: TRBJ1-5

CDR3: CASSLDRKYNEQFF
DNA: TGTGCCAGCAGCCTGGACAGGAAATACAATGAGCAGTTCTTC
V: TRBV28
size: few
D: TRBD1
J: TRBJ2-1

CDR3: CASSLGPTRMETQYF
DNA: TGCGCCAGCAGCCTGGGACCTACCAGGATGGAGACCCAGTACTTC
V: TRBV5-1
size: -
D: -
J: TRBJ2-5

CDR3: CAISDETDRRNF
DNA: TGTGCCATCAGTGACGAGACAGACAGGAGGAACTTC
V: TRBV10-3
size: -
D: -
J: TRBJ2-5

CDR3: CASNLAGWNEQFF
DNA: TGTGCCAGCAATTTAGCGGGCTGGAATGAGCAGTTCTTC
V: TRBV2
size: -
D: TRBD2
J: TRBJ2-1

CDR3: CAWREGSGPYNEQFF
DNA: TGTGCCTGGAGGGAAGGATCGGGTCCGTACAATGAGCAGTTCTTC
V: TRBV30
size: -
D: -
J: TRBJ2-1

CDR3: CASSLAGTSGANVLTF
DNA: TGTGCCAGCAGTTTAGCGGGGACCTCTGGGGCCAACGTCCTGACTTTC
V: TRBV28
size: few
D: -
J: TRBJ2-6

CDR3: CASSLERALSAFF
DNA: TGTGCCAGCAGCCTGGAAAGAGCCCTCTCGGCTTTCTTT
V: TRBV5-6
size: few
D: -
J: TRBJ1-1

CDR3: CASRPGQGYYEQYF
DNA: TGTGCCAGCAGACCGGGACAGGGATACTACGAGCAGTACTTC
V: TRBV11-1
size: few
D: TRBD1
J: TRBJ2-7

CDR3: CASSRDRQGAMDDTQYF
DNA: TGTGCCAGCAGCCGAGACCGACAGGGGGCAATGGACGATACGCAGTATTTT
V: TRBV4-2
size: few
D: TRBD1
J: TRBJ2-3

CDR3: CASSATGTSGFTQYF
DNA: TGTGCCAGCAGCGCGACCGGGACTAGTGGCTTTACGCAGTATTTT
V: TRBV9
size: -
D: TRBD2
J: TRBJ2-3

CDR3: CASSPGQPGAGELFF
DNA: TGCGCCAGCAGCCCCGGACAGCCCGGGGCCGGGGAGCTGTTTTTT
V: TRBV4-1
size: few
D: -
J: TRBJ2-2

CDR3: CASSARGGTGDAQTQYF
DNA: TGTGCCAGCAGCGCGCGGGGTGGGACAGGGGACGCGCAGACCCAGTACTTC
V: TRBV7-9
size: few
D: TRBD1
J: TRBJ2-5

CDR3: CASLPTAGRHEQYF
DNA: TGTGCCAGCCTCCCTACGGCAGGGCGCCACGAGCAGTACTTC
V: TRBV28
size: few
D: -
J: TRBJ2-7

CDR3: CASSDYKREMRQFF
DNA: TGTGCCAGCAGTGATTACAAGCGGGAAATGAGGCAGTTCTTC
V: TRBV25-1
size: -
D: TRBD2
J: TRBJ2-1

CDR3: CASSLSGGNTEAFF
DNA: TGTGCCAGCAGCCTATCTGGAGGAAACACTGAAGCTTTCTTT
V: TRBV7-3
size: -
D: -
J: TRBJ1-1

CDR3: CASSQGTGEAFF
DNA: TGCGCCAGCAGCCAAGGGACGGGAGAAGCTTTCTTT
V: TRBV4-3
size: -
D: -
J: TRBJ1-1

CDR3: CASSEWTDGGAQHF
DNA: TGTGCCAGCAGTGAATGGACGGACGGCGGGGCCCAGCATTTT
V: TRBV2
size: few
D: -
J: TRBJ1-5